These 11 T cell receptor beta chains came from one sample sequenced in a study of siplizumab effects on memory and regulatory T cells (dated by TCRdb to the late 2010s). Library creation used the immunoSEQ multiplex PCR assay. TCRdb took this table from immuneACCESS and kept in-frame rearrangements with V and J called. Such tables lack part of the clones; where checked against another copy, unresolved V genes explain under half of the gap, and the rest is unexplained. The sample records under 140,000 clones, 92% of which are singletons. 1% to 1.5% of the sample is taken by the ten largest. Sample: CD4+ T cells sorted from blood. Receptor source: a human donor in good health.

The chain carries TRBV7-9 and TRBJ2-7; 8 nucleotides line up with TRBD2. CDR1 is SEHNR, CDR2 FQNEAQ, per germline (reference sequence). This CDR3 spans 14 amino acids. V was clipped by 3 bases and J by 3 bases; unmatched bases: 4. CDR3 sequence (DNA): TGTGCCAGCAGCTTCCAGCGGGGGCTCTACGAGCAGTACTTC. Encoded protein: CASSFQRGLYEQYF.

V and J are TRBV30 and TRBJ1-5; D remains unclear. The V gene's germline CDR1 is GTSNPN and CDR2 SVGIG (reference sequence). With 1 base removed from V and 15 bases from J, the gap between germline ends came to 13 bases. The CDR3 extends over 11 amino acids. In DNA, the CDR3 is TGTGCCTGGAGTGAGGGTTTAATGGTGCATTTT. Translation gives CAWSEGLMVHF. Full variable domain (rest looked up from reference TRBV30 and TRBJ1-5): SQTIHQWPATLVQPVGSPLSLECTVEGTSNPNLYWYRQAAGRGLQLLFYSVGIGQISSEVPQNLSASRPQDRQFILSSKKLLLSDSGFYLCAWSEGLMVHFGDGTRLSIL.

The chain couples TRBV19 to TRBJ1-2, with 9 bases identical to TRBD1. CDR1 and CDR2 (germline): LNHDA, SQIVND (reference sequence). The CDR3 length is 15 residues. V dropped 1 base and J dropped 6; count of bases not matched to a gene: 6. CDR3 in amino acids: CASSIVGQGNHGYTF. The CDR3 nucleotides are TGTGCCAGTAGTATAGTGGGACAGGGAAACCATGGCTACACCTTC.

The rearrangement uses TRBV15 and TRBJ2-5; maybe TRBD1 (5 bases). Trimming took 0 bases from V and 4 from J, leaving 6 bases between them. CDR3 length: 13 amino acids. Germline V gene data show CDR1 as LNHNV and CDR2 as YYDKDF (reference sequence). The CDR3 is CATSRDQGETQYF. The DNA of the CDR3 is TGTGCCACCAGCAGAGATCAGGGAGAGACCCAGTACTTC.

This clone has only one observation. The V call is TRBV5-1, the J call TRBJ2-5; 9 nucleotides agree with TRBD1. This CDR3 comprises 17 residues. After removal of 0 bases from V and 1 base from J, the junction contained 7 bases not matched to a gene. Germline V CDR1 and CDR2: SGHRS, YFSETQ. CDR3 in amino acids: CASSLGTGAKVQETQYF. CDR3 DNA sequence: TGCGCCAGCAGCTTGGGGACAGGGGCGAAGGTCCAAGAGACCCAGTACTTC.

The chain uses TRBV4-1 and TRBJ1-2; 11 nucleotides align to TRBD1. CDR3 length: 15 residues. The ends lost 4 bases at V and 4 bases at J; junction bases unmatched: 5. Germline values: CDR1 MGHRA, CDR2 YSYEKL. DNA for the CDR3: TGCGCCAGCAGCCCCGGACAGGGGGCTGTCTATGGCTACACCTTC. Protein product: CASSPGQGAVYGYTF.

This clone was found once. The chain couples TRBV9 to TRBJ1-2; a possible D gene is TRBD1 (6 bases). V dropped 0 bases and J dropped 4 bases, with 7 bases sitting between them. There are 13 residues in the CDR3. The germline gives CDR1 SGDLS, CDR2 YYNGEE. In DNA, the CDR3 is TGTGCCAGCAGCGTAGAGGACAGCTATGGCTACACCTTC. Its protein product is CASSVEDSYGYTF.

The chain links TRBV29-1 to TRBJ2-5; the match to TRBD1 covers 8 bases. V lost 7 bases, J lost 5 bases, and 9 bases stayed unmatched. The germline V gene encodes CDR1 SQVTM and CDR2 ANQGSEA. The CDR3 spans 13 residues. The CDR3 bases are TGCAGCGGGACAGGGAGGACGATGGAGACCCAGTACTTC. This gives the protein CSGTGRTMETQYF.

This chain links TRBV6-5 with TRBJ1-2, with D possibly being TRBD1 (5 bases). Germline V gene data show CDR1 as MNHEY and CDR2 as SVGAGI. This CDR3 region has 15 residues. Trimming pared 4 bases from V and 6 bases from J, leaving 18 bases between. The CDR3 sequence: CASSSGTLISHGYTF. As DNA, the CDR3 is TGTGCCAGCAGTTCCGGGACCTTGATTTCACATGGCTACACCTTC.

J is TRBJ2-7 and V is TRBV6-6, with a weak D call TRBD2 (5 bases). This CDR3 contains 14 residues. Germline V gene data show CDR1 as MNHNY and CDR2 as SVGAGI (reference sequence). The V end lost 0 bases, the J end lost 0 bases, and 6 bases lay between the germline ends. CDR3 protein: CASSYSGSSYEQYF. CDR3 sequence (DNA): TGTGCCAGCAGTTACTCAGGGAGCTCCTACGAGCAGTACTTC.

The rearrangement links TRBV28 to TRBJ2-1; 8 positions agree with TRBD1. With V trimmed by 7 bases and J by 2 bases, 7 bases remained unmatched. Germline CDR1 and CDR2: MDHEN and SYDVKM. The CDR3 has 15 residues. The DNA of the CDR3 is TGTGCCAGCACCCCACGACAGGGGACCTACAATGAGCAGTTCTTC. Translated, it gives CASTPRQGTYNEQFF.